Listed here are 19 T cell receptor beta chains from one sample, sequenced in a study of cytomegalovirus exposure and HLA in healthy donors. The PCR used 60 Vbeta and 13 Jbeta primers. The repertoire was sequenced with immunoSEQ multiplex PCR; TCRdb's copy has only in-frame clones and lacks some. Found here are 60,000 to 80,000 clones; the top ten clones hold roughly 0.8%. Source material: PBMCs. The receptors stem from a boy aged 5-17 years in good health and CMV-seronegative.

The V gene is TRBV10-3, the J gene TRBJ2-1, with 8 bases lining up with TRBD1. CDR1 and CDR2 (germline): ENHRY, SYGVKD. The CDR3 is 13 residues long. V was clipped by 10 bases and J by 2 bases; unmatched bases: 4. CDR3 protein: CATLQGAYNEQFF. CDR3 nucleotide sequence: TGTGCCACCCTACAGGGGGCCTACAATGAGCAGTTCTTC.

CDR3 coding DNA: TGTGCCAGCAGCGACACAGGGGGTCAGAACTATGGCTACACCTTC. Protein sequence: CASSDTGGQNYGYTF. This chain links TRBV14 with TRBJ1-2; 8 positions agree with TRBD1. This CDR3 contains 15 residues. The trim removed 5 bases at V and 2 bases at J, leaving 7 bases unmatched. Germline CDR1 reads SGHDN; CDR2 reads FVKESK.

The genes are TRBV7-2 and TRBJ2-7, with 11 bases lining up with TRBD2. Germline CDR1 and CDR2: SGHTA and FQGNSA. The CDR3 is made up of 14 amino acids. V shed 6 bases and J 0 bases; nucleotides not matched to a gene: 1. The CDR3 bases are TGTGCCAGCAGAACTAGCGGGAGCTCCTACGAGCAGTACTTC. Translated, it gives CASRTSGSSYEQYF.

The rearrangement joins TRBV5-1 to TRBJ1-5; D may be TRBD1 (5 bases). V shed 4 bases and J shed 0 bases, with 11 bases lying between them. CDR1 and CDR2 from the germline V gene are SGHRS and YFSETQ. The CDR3 consists of 15 residues. The CDR3 DNA follows: TGCGCCAGCAGCGAGCAGGGTTATAGCAATCAGCCCCAGCATTTT. Its translation is CASSEQGYSNQPQHF.

The genes are TRBV29-1 and TRBJ2-7; 9 nucleotides line up with TRBD1. CDR3 length equals 13 residues. Germline V gene sequence: CDR1 SQVTM, CDR2 ANQGSEA. The V and J ends lost 1 base and 8 bases, in that order; junction bases with no gene match: 6. The CDR3 sequence is CSVEVGQGPQQYF. As DNA, the CDR3 is TGCAGCGTTGAAGTAGGACAGGGGCCTCAGCAGTACTTC.

The chain uses TRBV7-9 and TRBJ2-2, with 7 bases aligning to TRBD1. Germline CDR1 is SEHNR and CDR2 is FQNEAQ (reference sequence). Trimming removed 5 bases from V and 5 bases from J; junction bases left unmatched: 5. The CDR3 has 14 residues. The CDR3 reads CASSSDRATGELFF. The CDR3, as DNA: TGTGCCAGCAGCAGTGACAGGGCGACCGGGGAGCTGTTTTTT.

This rearrangement joins TRBV6-5 to TRBJ1-2; D might be TRBD1 (6 bases). The CDR3 totals 13 residues. Germline loops: CDR1 MNHEY, CDR2 SVGAGI. The germline V and J ends were trimmed by 8 bases and 2 bases, with 12 bases remaining between them. The chain's CDR3 is CASLNRDNYGYTF. The DNA for the CDR3 is TGTGCCAGCTTAAACAGGGACAACTATGGCTACACCTTC.

This chain links TRBV4-1 with TRBJ2-5, with 10 bases matching TRBD2. CDR1 is MGHRA and CDR2 is YSYEKL in the germline V gene. The CDR3 runs to 16 residues. J gave up 1 base and V 1 base, and 3 bases lay outside the gene matches. CDR3 nucleotides: TGCGCCAGCAGCCAAGGGTGGACTAGCGGCCAAGAGACCCAGTACTTC. Protein product: CASSQGWTSGQETQYF.

The chain uses TRBV6-5 and TRBJ1-1; D remains unclear. V was pared by 0 bases and J by 4 bases, with 9 bases between. CDR1 is MNHEY, CDR2 SVGAGI, per germline. The CDR3 runs 14 residues. The CDR3 spells CASSYSVRVTEAFF. CDR3 sequence (DNA): TGTGCCAGCAGTTACTCGGTCCGCGTCACTGAAGCTTTCTTT.

The V gene is TRBV30, the J gene TRBJ1-5, with D possibly TRBD1 on 6 matching bases. This CDR3 is 12 amino acids long. V shed 2 bases and J shed 7 bases, with 9 bases lying between them. Germline CDR1 and CDR2: GTSNPN and SVGIG (reference sequence). In DNA, the CDR3 is TGTGCCTGGAGTAGGGGGTTGCAGCCCCAGCATTTT. Translated: CAWSRGLQPQHF.

The gene calls are TRBV6-5 and TRBJ1-5; D is ambiguous. V was trimmed by 6 bases and J by 3 bases, leaving 9 bases between them. The CDR3 consists of 13 residues. Germline CDR1 MNHEY, CDR2 SVGAGI. CDR3 residues: CASRRGLNQPQHF. In DNA form, the CDR3 reads TGTGCCAGCAGGCGGGGTCTCAATCAGCCCCAGCATTTT.

For this clone: Relative to the germline gene, one junction end is altered; a read error may explain this. The rearrangement uses TRBV30 and TRBJ1-6, with D unresolved. Germline lookup yields CDR1 GTSNPN and CDR2 SVGIG (reference sequence). The CDR3 has 15 residues. CDR3 region: CAGSVGFGDNSPLHF. CDR3 DNA sequence: TGTGCCGGGAGTGTCGGGTTCGGCGATAATTCACCCCTCCACTTT.

The chain uses TRBV9 and TRBJ1-2; 7 bases match TRBD1. The ends lost 4 bases at V and 0 bases at J; junction bases unmatched: 6. The germline V gene encodes CDR1 SGDLS and CDR2 YYNGEE. There are 15 residues in the CDR3. This CDR3 reads CASSPGTATNYGYTF. CDR3 DNA sequence: TGTGCCAGCAGCCCCGGGACAGCTACTAACTATGGCTACACCTTC.

This rearrangement joins TRBV27 to TRBJ1-2, with D perhaps TRBD1 (6 bases). The length of the CDR3 is 13 residues. Germline V CDR1 and CDR2: MNHEY, SMNVEV (reference sequence). V shed 6 bases and J shed 5 bases, with 13 bases lying between them. CDR3 residues: CASRDSLTYGYTF. CDR3 DNA: TGTGCCAGCAGGGACAGCTTAACATATGGCTACACCTTC.

The chain combines TRBV5-1 with TRBJ2-7; TRBD1 might be the D (6 bases). V was cut by 1 base and J by 3 bases, with 14 bases left in between. The CDR3 totals 15 residues. Germline V gives CDR1 SGHRS, CDR2 YFSETQ. The CDR3 DNA reads as TGCGCCAGCAGCTTGACTCCGGACAGAGACTACGAGCAGTACTTC. Its translation is CASSLTPDRDYEQYF.

The chain recombines TRBV4-1 with TRBJ2-5, with D unclear. Trimming removed 3 bases at V and 1 base at J, with 6 bases between. The CDR3 loop spans 13 amino acids. Germline V gene sequence: CDR1 MGHRA, CDR2 YSYEKL. CDR3: CASSHASQETQYF. In DNA, the CDR3 is TGCGCCAGCAGCCATGCCAGCCAAGAGACCCAGTACTTC.

The chain carries TRBV7-2 and TRBJ1-1; TRBD1 matches at 8 bases. The V gene end was trimmed by 2 bases and the J gene end by 5 bases; junction bases not matched to a gene: 1. CDR3 length: 13 amino acids. Germline V gives CDR1 SGHTA, CDR2 FQGNSA. The CDR3 DNA reads as TGTGCCAGCAGCTTAAGACAGGGGACTGAAGCTTTCTTT. It encodes CASSLRQGTEAFF.

The V call is TRBV6-5, the J call TRBJ2-1; 7 bases fit TRBD2. Germline CDR1 MNHEY, CDR2 SVGAGI. This CDR3 has 15 amino acids. Unmatched junction bases numbered 5, after V lost 6 bases and J lost 0 bases. CDR3 nucleotide sequence: TGTGCCAGCAGACCTAGCGGAGGCTCCTACAATGAGCAGTTCTTC. It specifies CASRPSGGSYNEQFF.

V is TRBV4-1 and J is TRBJ2-7; weak D call: TRBD1 (6 bases). Germline values: CDR1 MGHRA, CDR2 YSYEKL. Trimming removed 3 bases from V and 4 bases from J, with 13 bases in between. This CDR3 has 14 amino acids. In nucleotides, the CDR3 is TGCGCCAGCAGCCAGGGACACCCAGGATACGAGCAGTACTTC. This encodes CASSQGHPGYEQYF.